The present TCR beta chain was sequenced within a study of T-cell reconstitution after alpha-beta-depleted transplantation in children. During its preparation, the TCRbeta library received unique molecular identifiers. TCRdb used MiXCR to reprocess the PCR reads, holding one entry per CDR3 protein. The table shows about 580,000 distinct CDR3 sequences, with roughly 24% occurring only once. The CDR3 has 18 residues. The ends were cut back, 2 bases at V and 7 bases at J, with 26 bases in the middle. Germline V lookup: CDR1 LGHDT, CDR2 YNNKEL (reference sequence). This rearrangement joins TRBV3-1 to TRBJ2-5; maybe TRBD2 (6 bases). The clonotype comes from a boy less than two years old who had a stem cell transplant for acute myeloid leukemia, so the T cells may come from the graft donor. Source: PBMCs, mostly from graft donor cells, taken 360 days after TCRalphabeta/CD19-depleted stem cell transplant. The CDR3 is CASSQTAVTRYWEVTQYF. DNA of the CDR3: TGTGCCAGCAGCCAAACCGCTGTGACTAGATACTGGGAAGTGACCCAGTACTTC.